What follows describes a single T cell receptor (beta chain). The antigen remains unidentified. Assay used: immunoSEQ multiplex PCR; TCRdb lists only in-frame clones, some missing. The sample yields roughly 86,000 clones, about 70% seen once. The data were taken from a study of shared clonotypes between healthy human individuals. Across the study: CD4 naive and memory got three plates each, CD8 naive two, CD8 memory one.

Whole-study results and caveats: Among donors, sharing of clonotypes was expected to be affected by sequencing depth. About 5% was the fraction of naive CD4 clonotypes found shared across a few donors.

V was pared by 3 bases and J by 4 bases, with 16 bases between. Germline CDR1 SGHAT, CDR2 FQNNGV. The CDR3 has 15 amino acids. This sequence was found in a young man in good health. The specimen was memory CD8+ T cells sorted from blood. As to subset: CD45RO+ cells pooled with CCR7-negative TemRA cells. The rearrangement joins TRBV11-2 to TRBJ2-7; D not resolved. Here the CDR3 DNA reads TGTGCCAGCAGCTTCACCCCAGGACCGAGGTACGAGCAGTACTTC. It yields the protein CASSFTPGPRYEQYF. The whole variable domain, remainder taken from reference TRBV11-2 and TRBJ2-7, is EAGVAQSPRYKIIEKRQSVAFWCNPISGHATLYWYQQILGQGPKLLIQFQNNGVVDDSQLPKDRFSAERLKGVDSTLKIQPAKLEDSAVYLCASSFTPGPRYEQYFGPGTRLTVT.